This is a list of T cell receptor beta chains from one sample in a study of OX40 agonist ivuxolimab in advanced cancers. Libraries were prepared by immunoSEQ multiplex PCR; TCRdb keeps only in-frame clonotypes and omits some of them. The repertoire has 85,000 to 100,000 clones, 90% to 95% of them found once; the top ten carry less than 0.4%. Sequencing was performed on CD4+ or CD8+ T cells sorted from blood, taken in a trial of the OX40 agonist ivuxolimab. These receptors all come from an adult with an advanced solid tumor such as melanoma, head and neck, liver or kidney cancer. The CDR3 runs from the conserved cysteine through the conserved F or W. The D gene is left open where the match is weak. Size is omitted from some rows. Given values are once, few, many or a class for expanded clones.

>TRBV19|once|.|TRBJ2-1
CASSISMANEQFF
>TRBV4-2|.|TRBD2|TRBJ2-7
CASSQAASSGEFYYEQYF
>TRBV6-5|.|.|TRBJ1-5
CASSGVGNQPQHF
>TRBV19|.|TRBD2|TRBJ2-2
CASSFQAGVGGELFF
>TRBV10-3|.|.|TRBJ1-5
CAISESTDNQPQHF
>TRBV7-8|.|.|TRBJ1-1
CASSLRVGSAEAFF
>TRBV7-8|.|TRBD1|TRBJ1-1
CASSLALNRGKAEAFF
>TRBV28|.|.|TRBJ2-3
CASSSRGGFTDTQYF
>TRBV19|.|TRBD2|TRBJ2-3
CASCSSGGLVDTQYF
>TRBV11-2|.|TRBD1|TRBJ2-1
CASSTMGQGGNEQFF
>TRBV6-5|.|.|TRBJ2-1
CASTSIYNEQFF
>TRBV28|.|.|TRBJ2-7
CASSQTGRGTYEQYF
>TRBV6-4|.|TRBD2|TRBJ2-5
CASPGLAGGSVETQYF
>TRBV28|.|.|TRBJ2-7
CASSSPGGGLYEQYF
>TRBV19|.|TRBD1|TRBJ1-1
CASTQGALNTEAFF
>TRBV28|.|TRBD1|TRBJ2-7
CASSSNRGLAYEQYF
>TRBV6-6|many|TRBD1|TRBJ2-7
CASSRDRGYEQYF
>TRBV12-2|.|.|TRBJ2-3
CASRPLQGQILFCTDTQYF
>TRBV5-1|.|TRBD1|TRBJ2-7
CASSFSIRIGQGFSYEQYF
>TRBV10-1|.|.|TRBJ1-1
CASSETLDTEAFF
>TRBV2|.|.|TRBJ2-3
CASSEGHYTDTQYF
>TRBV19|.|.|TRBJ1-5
CASSSAGNQPQHF
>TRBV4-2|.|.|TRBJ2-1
CASSQEPVGVVQFF
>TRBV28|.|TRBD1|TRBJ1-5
CASRAMDRGNQPQHF
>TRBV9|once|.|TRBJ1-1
CASSVVPENTEAFF
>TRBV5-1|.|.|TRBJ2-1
CASSLQTGAYNEQFF
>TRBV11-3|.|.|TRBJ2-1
CASSLGGQVNNEQFF
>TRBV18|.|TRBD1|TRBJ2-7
CASSSSRGQAYEQYF
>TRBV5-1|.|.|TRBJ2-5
CASSSNNPERETQYF
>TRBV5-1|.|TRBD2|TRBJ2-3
CASSPLQRDTDTQYF
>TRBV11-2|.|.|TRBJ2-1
CASSIGGPNEQFF
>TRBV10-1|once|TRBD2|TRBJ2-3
CASSESSGSSTDTQYF
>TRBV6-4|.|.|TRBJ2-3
CAPAVDTDTQYF
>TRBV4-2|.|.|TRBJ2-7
CASSQDRGSEQYF
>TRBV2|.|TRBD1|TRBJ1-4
CASRIGQGLEKLFF
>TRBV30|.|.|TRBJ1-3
CAWSAIPGLQEGNTIYF
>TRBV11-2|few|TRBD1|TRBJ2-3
CASSSNRGSVTDTQYF
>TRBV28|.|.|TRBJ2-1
CASSSVLREQFF
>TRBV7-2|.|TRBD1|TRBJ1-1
CASSRQGFTEAFF
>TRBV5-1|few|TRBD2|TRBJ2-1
CASSSRNLAGGPTGYNEQFF
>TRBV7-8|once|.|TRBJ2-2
CASSPPGRGELFF